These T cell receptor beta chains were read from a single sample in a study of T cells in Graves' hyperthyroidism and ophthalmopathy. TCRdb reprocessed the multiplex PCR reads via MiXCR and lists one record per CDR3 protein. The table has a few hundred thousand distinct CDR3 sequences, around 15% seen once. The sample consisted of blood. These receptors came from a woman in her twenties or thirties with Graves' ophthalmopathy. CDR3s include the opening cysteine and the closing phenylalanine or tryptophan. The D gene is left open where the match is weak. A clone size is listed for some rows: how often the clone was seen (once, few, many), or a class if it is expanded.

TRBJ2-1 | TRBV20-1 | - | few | CSAGGGPYNEQFF | TGCAGTGCAGGGGGGGGGCCCTACAATGAGCAGTTCTTC
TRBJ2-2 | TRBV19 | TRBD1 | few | CATQTPPSGTGTRGELFF | TGTGCCACCCAAACTCCCCCGTCCGGGACAGGGACGAGGGGGGAGCTGTTTTTT
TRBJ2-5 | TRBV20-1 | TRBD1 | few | CSARVRDRAQETQYF | TGCAGTGCTAGAGTCCGGGACAGGGCGCAGGAGACCCAGTACTTC
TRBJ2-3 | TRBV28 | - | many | CASSFERGRYTQYF | TGTGCCAGCAGTTTCGAGAGGGGCCGATATACGCAGTATTTT
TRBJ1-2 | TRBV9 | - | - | CASSGRDGYGYTF | TGTGCCAGCAGCGGCCGGGACGGCTATGGCTACACCTTC
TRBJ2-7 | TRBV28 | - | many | CASSSTGTSLHEQYF | TGTGCCAGCAGCTCGACCGGGACGAGCTTGCATGAGCAGTACTTC
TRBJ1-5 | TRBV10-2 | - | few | CASSESDVLGQPQHF | TGCGCCAGCAGTGAGTCGGACGTTCTGGGGCAGCCCCAGCATTTT
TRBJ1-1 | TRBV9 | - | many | CASSVRGEGTEAFF | TGTGCCAGCAGCGTACGTGGCGAGGGCACTGAAGCTTTCTTT
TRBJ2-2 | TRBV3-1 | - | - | CASSQVRGTNTGELFF | TGTGCCAGCAGCCAAGTTCGGGGCACGAACACCGGGGAGCTGTTTTTT
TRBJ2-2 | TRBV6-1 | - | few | CASSELATGRMFF | TGTGCCAGCAGTGAATTGGCTACAGGGCGGATGTTTTTT
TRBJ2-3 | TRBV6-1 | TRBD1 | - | CASSEDRGPGTDTQYF | TGTGCCAGCAGTGAAGACAGGGGACCAGGCACAGATACGCAGTATTTT
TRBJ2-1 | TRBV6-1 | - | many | CASNRYNEQFF | TGTGCCAGCAACCGATACAATGAGCAGTTCTTC
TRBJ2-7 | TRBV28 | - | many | CASSLQGIQRYEQYF | TGTGCCAGCAGTTTACAGGGAATTCAGCGCTACGAGCAGTACTTC
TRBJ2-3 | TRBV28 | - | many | CASSLIGDLLTDTQYF | TGTGCCAGCAGTCTCATTGGGGACTTACTCACAGATACGCAGTATTTT
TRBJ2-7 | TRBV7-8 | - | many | CASSLGWSSGSSYEQYF | TGTGCCAGCAGCTTGGGTTGGAGCTCAGGGAGCTCCTACGAGCAGTACTTC
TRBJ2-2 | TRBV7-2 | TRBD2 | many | CASRTPGLGTGELFF | TGTGCCAGCAGAACGCCGGGACTAGGCACCGGGGAGCTGTTTTTT
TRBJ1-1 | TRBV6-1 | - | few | CASSVDNRATEAFF | TGTGCCAGCAGTGTGGACAATAGGGCCACTGAAGCTTTCTTT
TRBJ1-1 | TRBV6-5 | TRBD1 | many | CASSYSGLGGSDTEAFF | TGTGCCAGCAGTTACTCTGGACTAGGGGGCTCGGACACTGAAGCTTTCTTT
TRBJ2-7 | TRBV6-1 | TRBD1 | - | CASRPGQVFYEQYF | TGTGCCAGCAGACCGGGACAGGTTTTCTACGAGCAGTACTTC
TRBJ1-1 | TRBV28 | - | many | CASSLMVDTEAFF | TGTGCCAGCAGTTTAATGGTGGACACTGAAGCTTTCTTT
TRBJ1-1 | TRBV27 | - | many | CASKGGVNTEAFF | TGTGCCAGCAAAGGGGGGGTGAACACTGAAGCTTTCTTT
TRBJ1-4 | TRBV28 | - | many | CASSPENRGELFF | TGTGCCAGCAGTCCCGAGAATCGGGGGGAACTGTTTTTT
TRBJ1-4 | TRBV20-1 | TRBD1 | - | CSARLTGGGYEKLFF | TGCAGTGCTAGACTAACAGGGGGCGGATATGAAAAACTGTTTTTT
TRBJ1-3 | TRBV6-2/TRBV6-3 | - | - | CASSYYEGWSGNTIYF | TGTGCCAGCAGTTATTATGAGGGCTGGTCTGGAAACACCATATATTTT
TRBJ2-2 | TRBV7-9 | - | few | CASSLWELSGELFF | TGTGCCAGCAGCTTATGGGAGCTCTCCGGGGAGCTGTTTTTT
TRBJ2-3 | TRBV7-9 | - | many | CASSFPNRANTQYF | TGTGCCAGCAGCTTCCCCAACAGGGCAAATACGCAGTATTTT
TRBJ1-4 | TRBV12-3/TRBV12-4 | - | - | CASSRDIFYEKLFF | TGTGCCAGCAGCCGGGACATTTTTTATGAAAAACTGTTTTTT
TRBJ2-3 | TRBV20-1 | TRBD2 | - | CSARDPRGGEGIVDTQYF | TGCAGTGCTAGAGATCCCCGGGGGGGCGAAGGTATCGTCGATACGCAGTATTTT
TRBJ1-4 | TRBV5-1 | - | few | CASSLVQGLGSEKLFF | TGCGCCAGCAGCTTGGTCCAGGGCCTCGGTAGCGAAAAACTGTTTTTT
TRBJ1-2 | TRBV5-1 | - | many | CASSSGQDYGYTF | TGCGCCAGCAGCTCAGGACAAGACTATGGCTACACCTTC
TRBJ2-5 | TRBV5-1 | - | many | CASSGRPSSVETQYF | TGCGCCAGCAGCGGCAGGCCCTCCTCGGTGGAGACCCAGTACTTC
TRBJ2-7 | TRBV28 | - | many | CASRTSLIGEQYF | TGTGCCAGCCGTACTAGTCTTATCGGCGAGCAGTACTTC
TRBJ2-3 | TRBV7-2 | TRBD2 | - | CASSLTLAGASTDTQYF | TGTGCCAGCAGCTTAACCCTAGCGGGGGCTAGCACAGATACGCAGTATTTT
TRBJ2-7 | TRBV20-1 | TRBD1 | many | CSARGTGQGEQYF | TGCAGTGCTAGGGGGACAGGGCAGGGCGAGCAGTACTTC
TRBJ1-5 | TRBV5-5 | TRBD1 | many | CASSLAYRGNNQPQHF | TGTGCCAGCAGCTTGGCCTACAGGGGTAACAATCAGCCCCAGCATTTT
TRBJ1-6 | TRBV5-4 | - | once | CASKDERFSPLHF | TGTGCCAGCAAGGACGAGAGATTTTCACCCCTCCACTTT
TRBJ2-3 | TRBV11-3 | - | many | CASEGTGTDTQYF | TGTGCCAGCGAGGGGACTGGCACAGATACGCAGTATTTT
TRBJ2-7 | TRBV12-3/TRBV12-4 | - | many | CASSQTTTYEQYF | TGTGCCAGCAGTCAGACGACAACCTACGAGCAGTACTTC
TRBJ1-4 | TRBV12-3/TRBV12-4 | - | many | CASSHYRAVNEKLFF | TGTGCCAGCAGTCACTACAGGGCGGTTAATGAAAAACTGTTTTTT
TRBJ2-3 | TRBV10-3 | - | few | CAISASVGADTQYF | TGTGCCATCTCGGCTAGCGTTGGGGCAGATACGCAGTATTTT
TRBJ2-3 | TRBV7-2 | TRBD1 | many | CASSYKQGADTQYF | TGTGCCAGCAGCTATAAGCAGGGGGCAGATACGCAGTATTTT
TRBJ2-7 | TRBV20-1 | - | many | CSARDQGPYEQYF | TGCAGTGCTAGAGATCAGGGCCCCTACGAGCAGTACTTC
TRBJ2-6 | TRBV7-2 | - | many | CASSLAQGSGANVLTF | TGTGCCAGCAGCTTAGCGCAGGGATCTGGGGCCAACGTCCTGACTTTC
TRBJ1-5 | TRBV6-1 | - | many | CASKEGEAAYSNQPQHF | TGTGCCAGCAAGGAGGGGGAGGCAGCTTATAGCAATCAGCCCCAGCATTTT
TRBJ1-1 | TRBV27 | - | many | CASNRGRELNTEAFF | TGTGCCAGCAATCGGGGGCGCGAGTTGAACACTGAAGCTTTCTTT
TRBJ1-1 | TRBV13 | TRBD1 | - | CASSLGYGTALFF | TGTGCCAGCAGCTTAGGATATGGGACAGCTCTTTTCTTT
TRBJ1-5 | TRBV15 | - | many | CATSIDRGPNQPQHF | TGTGCCACCAGCATCGATCGTGGCCCAAATCAGCCCCAGCATTTT
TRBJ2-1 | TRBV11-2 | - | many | CASSELRDPSNEQFF | TGTGCCAGCAGCGAGCTCCGGGACCCAAGCAATGAGCAGTTCTTC
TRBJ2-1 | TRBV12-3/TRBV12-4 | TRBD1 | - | CASSLRDRGYEQFF | TGTGCCAGCAGTTTAAGGGACAGGGGCTATGAGCAGTTCTTC
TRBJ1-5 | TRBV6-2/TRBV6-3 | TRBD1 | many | CASSTGQLNQPQHF | TGTGCCAGCAGTACGGGACAGCTCAATCAGCCCCAGCATTTT
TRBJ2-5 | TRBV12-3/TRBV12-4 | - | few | CASRGGAAETQYF | TGTGCCAGCAGAGGGGGGGCGGCGGAGACCCAGTACTTC
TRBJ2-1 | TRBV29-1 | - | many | CSVAGAKNEQFF | TGCAGCGTTGCCGGGGCTAAGAATGAGCAGTTCTTC
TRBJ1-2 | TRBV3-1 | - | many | CASSQGLSYGYTF | TGTGCCAGCAGCCAGGGGCTGTCCTATGGCTACACCTTC